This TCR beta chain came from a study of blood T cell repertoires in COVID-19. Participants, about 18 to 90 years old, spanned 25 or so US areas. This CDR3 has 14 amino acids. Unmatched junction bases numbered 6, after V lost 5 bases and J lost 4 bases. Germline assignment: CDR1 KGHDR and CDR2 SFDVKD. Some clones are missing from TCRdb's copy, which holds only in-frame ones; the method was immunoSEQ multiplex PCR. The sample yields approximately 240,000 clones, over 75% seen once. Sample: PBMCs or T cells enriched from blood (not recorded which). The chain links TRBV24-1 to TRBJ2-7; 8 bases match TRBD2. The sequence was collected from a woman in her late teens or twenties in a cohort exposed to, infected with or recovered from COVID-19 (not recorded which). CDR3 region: CATSVSGSWYEQYF. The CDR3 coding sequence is TGTGCCACCAGTGTCAGCGGGAGTTGGTACGAGCAGTACTTC.